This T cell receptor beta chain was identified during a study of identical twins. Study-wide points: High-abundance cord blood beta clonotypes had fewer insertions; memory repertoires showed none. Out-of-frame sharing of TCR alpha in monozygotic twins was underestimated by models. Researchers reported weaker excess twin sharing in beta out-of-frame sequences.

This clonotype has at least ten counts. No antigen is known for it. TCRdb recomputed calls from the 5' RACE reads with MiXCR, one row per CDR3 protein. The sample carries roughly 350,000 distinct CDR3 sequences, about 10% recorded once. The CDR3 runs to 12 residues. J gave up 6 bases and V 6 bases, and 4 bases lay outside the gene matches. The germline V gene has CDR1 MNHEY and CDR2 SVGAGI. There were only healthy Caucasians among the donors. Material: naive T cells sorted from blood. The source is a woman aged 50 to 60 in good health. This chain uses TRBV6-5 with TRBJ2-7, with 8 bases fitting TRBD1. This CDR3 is CASRVTGGEQYF. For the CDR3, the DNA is TGTGCCAGCAGGGTTACAGGGGGCGAGCAGTACTTC.